The entry below describes one T cell receptor beta chain. Its antigen remains unidentified. The CDR3 is 19 residues long. In germline, CDR1 is SGHNT, CDR2 YENEEA. The junction had 13 bases not matched to a gene; V was cut back by 5 bases and J by 0 bases. This table comes from immunoSEQ multiplex PCR, and its TCRdb copy is limited to in-frame clones, with some not included. The sample contains tens of thousands of clones, around 79% of which appear only once. The data originate from a study of radiotherapy plus CTLA-4 blockade in lung cancer. Across the whole study: Objective responses were seen in around 19% of patients, disease control in about 30%.

Focal radiation with ipilimumab CTLA-4 blockade was given to patients with chemo-refractory metastatic non-small-cell lung cancer. Whole-study findings and limits: Researchers report tumor-derived TCR clones expanding in blood after radiotherapy plus ipilimumab.

The source is a human donor with non-small cell lung cancer who had a partial response to radiotherapy plus ipilimumab. Some clones in this sample may be carry-over from other donors' samples. The chain recombines TRBV11-3 with TRBJ2-6; TRBD2 aligns across 7 bases. The source material was peripheral blood, sampled from a patient treated with radiotherapy plus ipilimumab. The CDR3 nucleotides are TGTGCCAGCAGCACTTCTAGCGGAAGACGCCGCTCTGGGGCCAACGTCCTGACTTTC. Protein product: CASSTSSGRRRSGANVLTF.